The clone carrying this T cell receptor beta chain was recorded at least ten times. The antigen remains undetermined. This record comes from a study of T cells in Graves' hyperthyroidism and ophthalmopathy. Whole-study findings and limits: A model built on 13 V-J features separated ophthalmopathy from stable hyperthyroidism.

At least 3 on the Clinical Activity Score was recorded for ophthalmopathy patients, who also had NOSPECS grade at least 4 and duration under 3 months. RNA transcripts served as the template for amplifying TCR beta CDR3 regions. The TCR CDR3 was amplified in a first-round RT-PCR using the HTBI primer set. TCRdb ran MiXCR on the multiplex PCR reads and lists one entry per CDR3 protein. Of fewer than 250,000 distinct CDR3 sequences in the sample, over 20% were seen once. Trimming left V 8 bases short and J 3 bases short, with 13 bases between. The CDR3 runs to 13 residues. CDR1 is MNHEY, CDR2 SVGAGI, per germline.

This TCR derives from a woman aged 40 to 50 with Graves' ophthalmopathy. This chain connects TRBV6-5 to TRBJ1-2, with D possibly TRBD1 on 6 matching bases. Sequencing was done on a sample of blood. The CDR3 is CASRRGYDYGYTF. The CDR3 DNA reads as TGTGCCAGCCGCAGGGGTTATGACTATGGCTACACCTTC.